The 16 T cell receptor beta chains below all came from one sample that was sequenced in a study of monozygotic twins with inflammatory bowel disease. From its re-call of the 5' RACE reads, TCRdb lists each CDR3 protein once, without DNA. Recorded for this sample: 150,000 to 200,000 distinct CDR3 sequences. The sequenced material came from blood. Receptors originate from a human donor with ulcerative colitis or Crohn's disease, or a healthy co-twin of an affected twin (not recorded which).

The chain uses TRBV19 and TRBJ1-1. Germline CDR1 reads LNHDA; CDR2 reads SQIVND (reference sequence). This CDR3 has 13 residues. CDR3 region: CASSAREATEAFF.

J is TRBJ1-5 and V is TRBV9; without DNA, the TCRdb call of TRBD1 cannot be checked. Germline CDR1 reads SGDLS; CDR2 reads YYNGEE. The CDR3 loop spans 15 amino acids. This CDR3 reads CASSGQGAGNQPQHF.

The CDR3: CASSLASGGVTDTQYF. The chain recombines TRBV5-1 with TRBJ2-3; TCRdb lists TRBD2, though no DNA is available to test this call. Germline CDR1 SGHRS, CDR2 YFSETQ. The CDR3 loop spans 16 amino acids.

The chain uses TRBV5-4 and TRBJ1-1. This CDR3 comprises 15 residues. Germline-derived CDR1 and CDR2 are SGHNT and YYREEE (reference sequence). CDR3 loop: CASSLGSGTTNEAFF.

V usage is TRBV20-1 and J usage is TRBJ2-5. Germline CDR1 reads DFQATT; CDR2 reads SNEGSKA (reference sequence). The CDR3 is made up of 15 amino acids. The CDR3 here is CSARDGLLNGETQYF.

The V and J genes are TRBV10-3 and TRBJ2-5. Germline values: CDR1 ENHRY, CDR2 SYGVKD. CDR3 length: 13 amino acids. This chain's CDR3 is CAISGYGQETQNF.

V is TRBV9 and J is TRBJ2-7; TCRdb lists TRBD1, though no DNA is available to test this call. The CDR3 is 15 amino acids. Germline V lookup: CDR1 SGDLS, CDR2 YYNGEE. CDR3: CASSFRGTGAYEQYF.

The chain has TRBV25-1 and TRBJ2-1; TCRdb gives TRBD1 as the D gene, but with no DNA this cannot be confirmed. Germline V gene sequence: CDR1 MGHDK, CDR2 SYGVNS. This CDR3 is built from 13 residues. The CDR3 loop reads CASSERRTFGQFF.

This sequence joins TRBV20-1 and TRBJ2-2. This CDR3 is built from 12 residues. CDR1 and CDR2 from the germline V gene are DFQATT and SNEGSKA (reference sequence). The CDR3 loop reads CSARQVVGELFF.

V gene TRBV4-3 combines with J gene TRBJ2-2; the D call of TRBD1 rests on TCRdb alone, since no DNA is present to check it. The CDR3 sequence is 15 residues long. CDR1 and CDR2 (germline): LGHNA, YSLEER. The CDR3: CASSPGQVRGGELFF.

The chain employs TRBV5-1 and TRBJ1-1; the D call from TCRdb, TRBD1, cannot be confirmed without DNA. Germline-derived CDR1 and CDR2 are SGHRS and YFSETQ. The CDR3 extends over 13 amino acids. The CDR3 sequence: CASSPDRVTEAFF.

This chain uses TRBV7-2 with TRBJ1-1. This CDR3 region has 14 residues. Germline V gene lookup returns CDR1 SGHTA and CDR2 FQGNSA. CDR3 in amino acids: CASSLGTENTEAFF.

The chain links TRBV5-6 to TRBJ2-1; TCRdb's D call of TRBD2 is untestable without DNA. Looked up from germline, CDR1 is SGHDT and CDR2 is YYEEEE. This CDR3 comprises 11 residues. This CDR3 is CASSLAGGEFF.

The chain carries TRBV7-2 and TRBJ1-1. This CDR3 has 17 amino acids. The germline CDR1 and CDR2 sequences are SGHTA and FQGNSA. CDR3 sequence: CASSPHPLWTLNTEAFF.

This chain joins TRBV5-1 and TRBJ2-1; the TRBD2 assignment by TCRdb is unverifiable without DNA. This CDR3 has 17 amino acids. Germline V gene data show CDR1 as SGHRS and CDR2 as YFSETQ. This chain's CDR3 is CASSVLAGGHSYNEQFF.

The chain has TRBV5-1 and TRBJ2-1; the D call from TCRdb, TRBD2, cannot be confirmed without DNA. Per the germline V gene, CDR1 is SGHRS and CDR2 is YFSETQ. The CDR3 is made up of 14 amino acids. CDR3 protein: CASSFTSGINEQFF.